The T cell receptor (beta chain) under discussion was sequenced for a study of cytomegalovirus exposure and HLA in healthy donors. Points on this clone: Its antigen is not identified.

Looked up from germline, CDR1 is SGHDT and CDR2 is YYEEEE. This CDR3 has 14 residues. The V gene lost 4 bases and the J gene lost 7 bases, with 14 bases spanning the gap. Study-wide points: Exclusion as indistinguishable affected some V segments, including TRBV6-2 and TRBV6-3. The authors later linked a missense DCLRE1C variant to TCR beta V- and J-gene trimming. Presence/absence analysis assumed near-uniform sequencing depth across donors. In vitro checks showed that a few CMV-associated chains really do target CMV antigens.

The PCR employed 60 Vbeta primers together with 13 Jbeta primers. Repertoires were generated with immunoSEQ multiplex PCR, while TCRdb's copy carries only in-frame clones and drops some. The sample contains 110,000 to 150,000 clones, around 80% of which appear only once. V gene TRBV5-6 combines with J gene TRBJ1-4; the D is unclear. The specimen sequenced was PBMCs. This TCR came from a boy aged 2 to 10 in good health and CMV-seronegative. The CDR3 here is CASSRRVHSEKLFF. The CDR3 bases are TGTGCCAGCAGCAGGAGGGTCCACTCTGAAAAACTGTTTTTT.